A single sample gave rise to the 30 T cell receptor beta chains below, sequenced in a study of T cells in narcolepsy (dated by TCRdb to the late 2010s). The method was the immunoSEQ multiplex PCR assay. As stored in TCRdb, this immuneACCESS dataset retains in-frame rearrangements with V and J assigned. A fraction of the clones does not appear; measured against another copy, unresolved V genes explain less than half of the discrepancy, and the remainder lacks a known reason. The sample table contains more than 30,000 clones; only one count was recorded for roughly 80% of them. Jointly, the top ten make up 2.5% to 3% of the sample. Sequencing used CD45RA- memory CD4+ T cells from PBMCs. The intended sense of this specimen's cell subset or site label: memory T cells sorted ex vivo from peripheral blood. The receptors were sampled from a human donor with narcolepsy.

The CDR3: CASSLRPTSSYNSPLHF. CDR3 nucleotide sequence: TGTGCCAGCAGCTTACGTCCGACGAGCTCCTATAATTCACCCCTCCACTTT. The V and J genes are TRBV7-2 and TRBJ1-6; D gene ambiguous. The CDR3 is 17 amino acids. The V gene lost 2 bases and the J gene lost 0 bases, with 11 bases spanning the gap. Germline CDR1 reads SGHTA; CDR2 reads FQGNSA.

The chain carries TRBV7-7 and TRBJ2-1, with 7 positions matching TRBD1. In germline, CDR1 is SSHAT, CDR2 FNYEAQ (reference sequence). The CDR3 is made up of 15 amino acids. V gave up 4 bases and J gave up 4 bases; unmatched junction bases: 7. CDR3 nucleotide sequence: TGTGCCAGCAGCTCTAGACAGGGATATTACAATGAGCAGTTCTTC. The encoded protein is CASSSRQGYYNEQFF. The full variable domain, rest sourced from reference TRBV7-7 and TRBJ2-1, is GAGVSQSPRYKVTKRGQDVTLRCDPISSHATLYWYQQALGQGPEFLTYFNYEAQPDKSGLPSDRFSAERPEGSISTLTIQRTEQRDSAMYRCASSSRQGYYNEQFFGPGTRLTVL.

The chain employs TRBV29-1 and TRBJ2-1, with D tentatively TRBD1 or TRBD2 (5 bases each). Germline V lookup: CDR1 SQVTM, CDR2 ANQGSEA. This CDR3 comprises 17 residues. Trimming shortened V by 0 bases and J by 0 bases, and 15 bases separated the two germline ends. Written as DNA, the CDR3 is TGCAGCGTTGAAGATGCAGGTGGGGACCTCTCCTACAATGAGCAGTTCTTC. Translating it yields CSVEDAGGDLSYNEQFF.

V gene TRBV29-1 combines with J gene TRBJ1-1; D remains unclear. Trimming cost V 4 bases and J 2 bases, with 11 bases left between them. Germline-derived CDR1 and CDR2 are SQVTM and ANQGSEA. The CDR3 length is 13 residues. DNA of the CDR3: TGCAGCGTTGGCTTGGCGGGAAACACTGAAGCTTTCTTT. Its translation is CSVGLAGNTEAFF.

The sample holds one count of this clone. The V and J genes are TRBV30 and TRBJ2-2; D remains unclear. From germline, CDR1 is GTSNPN and CDR2 SVGIG (reference sequence). The CDR3 covers 11 residues. V lost 3 bases and J lost 7, with 6 bases in between. The CDR3 loop is CAWRLIGELFF. CDR3 coding DNA: TGTGCCTGGAGGCTTATCGGGGAGCTGTTTTTT.

This rearrangement joins TRBV5-1 to TRBJ2-7, with a possible D match to TRBD1 (6 bases). The CDR3 contains 15 residues. The germline V gene encodes CDR1 SGHRS and CDR2 YFSETQ. The V end was cut by 0 bases, the J end by 3 bases, with 13 bases between. This CDR3 reads CASSLDAGTNYEQYF. The CDR3 coding sequence is TGCGCCAGCAGCTTGGATGCCGGGACAAACTACGAGCAGTACTTC. Together with reference TRBV5-1 and TRBJ2-7, the CDR3 gives the full variable domain: KAGVTQTPRYLIKTRGQQVTLSCSPISGHRSVSWYQQTPGQGLQFLFEYFSETQRNKGNFPGRFSGRQFSNSRSEMNVSTLELGDSALYLCASSLDAGTNYEQYFGPGTRLTVT.

This rearrangement joins TRBV5-1 to TRBJ1-4; 8 bases match TRBD1. This CDR3 is built from 15 residues. V lost 4 bases and J lost 12; bases outside the gene matches: 14. Per the germline V gene, CDR1 is SGHRS and CDR2 is YFSETQ. The DNA for the CDR3 is TGCGCCAGCAGCAGGGGGACAGGCACCCTGATGGAACTGTTTTTT. Translating gives CASSRGTGTLMELFF.

The V call is TRBV5-1, the J call TRBJ1-4; D is unclear. The CDR3 sequence is 13 residues long. Trimming pared 3 bases from V and 4 bases from J, leaving 7 bases between. The germline V gene has CDR1 SGHRS and CDR2 YFSETQ. The CDR3 DNA follows: TGCGCCAGCAGCTACGGTGATAATGAAAAACTGTTTTTT. Translated: CASSYGDNEKLFF.

J is TRBJ1-3 and V is TRBV18, with D unresolved. The germline V gene encodes CDR1 KGHSH and CDR2 LQKENI. This CDR3 spans 15 amino acids. Deletions cut 2 bases from V and 2 bases from J, with 10 bases between. CDR3 in DNA: TGTGCCAGCTCACCAAGCCCTTTGGCTGGAAACACCATATATTTT. Residues: CASSPSPLAGNTIYF.

The chain is built from TRBV5-1 and TRBJ2-1, with D tentatively TRBD2 (6 bases). Trimming took 8 bases from V and 9 from J, leaving 18 bases between them. The germline CDR1 and CDR2 sequences are SGHRS and YFSETQ. The CDR3 sequence is 13 residues long. CDR3 amino acids: CASGGEHKVEQFF. Here the CDR3 DNA reads TGCGCCAGTGGCGGGGAGCATAAGGTTGAGCAGTTCTTC.

The chain links TRBV28 to TRBJ1-4; D remains ambiguous. This CDR3 spans 14 amino acids. CDR1 MDHEN and CDR2 SYDVKM come from the germline V gene. V shed 2 bases and J shed 4 bases, with 8 bases lying between them. The CDR3 is CASSLRGGNEKLFF. The DNA for the CDR3 is TGTGCCAGCAGTTTAAGAGGAGGTAATGAAAAACTGTTTTTT.

The rearrangement joins TRBV6-1 to TRBJ1-6, with D hard to call. Germline V gene data show CDR1 as MNHNS and CDR2 as SASEGT. The V end lost 0 bases, the J end lost 9 bases, and 18 bases lay between the germline ends. CDR3 size: 17 residues. The CDR3 sequence: CASSEAGGRRRGSPLHF. DNA of the CDR3: TGTGCCAGCAGTGAAGCGGGAGGACGTCGCCGTGGTTCACCCCTCCACTTT.

This clone was detected only a few times. J is TRBJ1-5 and V is TRBV2; D is uncertain. The length of the CDR3 is 13 residues. Trimming left V 2 bases short and J 3 bases short, with 5 bases between. Germline assignment: CDR1 SNHLY and CDR2 FYNNEI. CDR3 sequence: CASSERDNQPQHF. In DNA, the CDR3 is TGTGCCAGCAGTGAACGGGACAATCAGCCCCAGCATTTT.

This clone was observed a few times. This chain joins TRBV10-1 and TRBJ2-2, with D perhaps being TRBD1 or TRBD2 (6 bases each). Germline V lookup: CDR1 WNHNN, CDR2 SYGVQD (reference sequence). The CDR3 length is 14 residues. Trimming removed 7 bases from V and 5 bases from J, with 14 bases in between. CDR3 residues: CASMSGGPTGELFF. The CDR3 coding sequence is TGCGCCAGCATGAGTGGGGGGCCGACCGGGGAGCTGTTTTTT.

This chain uses TRBV18 with TRBJ1-2, with D unclear. The CDR3 totals 14 residues. Trimming removed 2 bases at V and 6 bases at J, with 13 bases between. Germline V CDR1 and CDR2: KGHSH, LQKENI. CDR3 coding DNA: TGTGCCAGCTCACCAACCTACCGTTTGGATGGCTACACCTTC. Amino acids: CASSPTYRLDGYTF. Full variable domain (missing parts from reference TRBV18 and TRBJ1-2): NAGVMQNPRHLVRRRGQEARLRCSPMKGHSHVYWYRQLPEEGLKFMVYLQKENIIDESGMPKERFSAEFPKEGPSILRIQQVVRGDSAAYFCASSPTYRLDGYTFGSGTRLTVV.

The genes are TRBV19 and TRBJ1-5; a weak D match, TRBD1 (6 bases). The CDR3 length is 15 residues. Deletions cut 1 base from V and 4 bases from J, with 11 bases between. The germline V gene has CDR1 LNHDA and CDR2 SQIVND (reference sequence). CDR3 residues: CASSIGQATNQPQHF. The CDR3 DNA reads as TGTGCCAGTAGTATAGGACAGGCTACTAATCAGCCCCAGCATTTT.

This sequence joins TRBV6-5 and TRBJ1-2, with D maybe TRBD1 (5 bases). This CDR3 is built from 14 residues. Trimming left V 6 bases short and J 4 bases short, with 15 bases between. Per germline, CDR1 MNHEY and CDR2 SVGAGI. The chain's CDR3 is CASSEGAGIYGYTF. CDR3 nucleotides: TGTGCCAGCAGCGAAGGGGCAGGAATCTATGGCTACACCTTC.

The gene calls are TRBV5-1 and TRBJ1-6; 12 nucleotides match TRBD1. V dropped 4 bases and J dropped 7; count of bases not matched to a gene: 15. Germline values: CDR1 SGHRS, CDR2 YFSETQ. The CDR3 runs 19 residues. CDR3 residues: CASSALRTGQGAGNSPLHF. CDR3 DNA sequence: TGCGCCAGCAGCGCCCTACGAACGGGACAGGGGGCGGGGAATTCACCCCTCCACTTT.

This clone was detected only a few times. The same CDR3 can be traced to other DNA sequences in this sample. V and J are TRBV7-9 and TRBJ1-2, with 7 nucleotides matching TRBD1. With 3 bases clipped from V and 3 bases from J, the junction kept 7 bases outside the gene matches. CDR3 size: 15 residues. Germline CDR1 and CDR2: SEHNR and FQNEAQ (reference sequence). The chain's CDR3 is CASSLARQGDYGYTF. CDR3 bases: TGTGCCAGCAGCTTGGCGAGACAGGGAGACTATGGCTACACCTTC. Complete variable domain (other parts from reference TRBV7-9 and TRBJ1-2): DTGVSQNPRHKITKRGQNVTFRCDPISEHNRLYWYRQTLGQGPEFLTYFQNEAQLEKSRLLSDRFSAERPKGSFSTLEIQRTEQGDSAMYLCASSLARQGDYGYTFGSGTRLTVV.

This clone was found a few times. This chain uses TRBV2 with TRBJ2-7, with D uncertain. Trimming took 10 bases from V and 4 from J, leaving 20 bases between them. CDR1 is SNHLY and CDR2 is FYNNEI in the germline V gene. This CDR3 is built from 14 residues. CDR3 loop: CATEVDTALYEQYF. For the CDR3, the DNA is TGTGCCACCGAGGTCGACACGGCCCTTTACGAGCAGTACTTC.

The V call is TRBV19, the J call TRBJ1-1, with no clear D. The CDR3 extends over 12 amino acids. Germline assignment: CDR1 LNHDA and CDR2 SQIVND (reference sequence). The V end was cut by 7 bases, the J end by 10 bases, with 16 bases between. The CDR3 bases are TGTGCCAGTACCGGTGAGGGCCGCGCAGCTTTCTTT. Its protein is CASTGEGRAAFF.

The chain joins TRBV7-9 to TRBJ2-3, with 9 bases that match TRBD2. The CDR3 sequence is 16 residues long. Per germline, CDR1 SEHNR and CDR2 FQNEAQ (reference sequence). Trimming at V came to 5 bases and at J to 2 bases, leaving 8 bases not matched to a gene. The CDR3 coding sequence is TGTGCCAGCAGCCCCCGGGTAGCGGGGGACACAGATACGCAGTATTTT. This gives the protein CASSPRVAGDTDTQYF.

V is TRBV10-3 and J is TRBJ1-2, with D uncertain. The CDR3 spans 16 residues. Per germline, CDR1 ENHRY and CDR2 SYGVKD. The V end was cut by 0 bases, the J end by 3 bases, with 14 bases between. The CDR3 loop reads CAISESSAPMDYGYTF. DNA for the CDR3: TGTGCCATCAGTGAGTCATCCGCCCCGATGGACTATGGCTACACCTTC.

This clone has just a few counts. The chain recombines TRBV20-1 with TRBJ1-1; D is unclear. Trimming left V 2 bases short and J 10 bases short, with 11 bases between. The germline CDR1 and CDR2 sequences are DFQATT and SNEGSKA (reference sequence). This CDR3 has 11 amino acids. Here the CDR3 reads CSARPAAGAFF. In DNA form, the CDR3 reads TGCAGTGCTAGACCTGCCGCGGGAGCTTTCTTT.

This chain links TRBV4-3 with TRBJ1-5, with D possibly being TRBD1 (5 bases). V was cut by 0 bases and J by 5 bases, with 11 bases left in between. This CDR3 region has 15 residues. Germline values: CDR1 LGHNA, CDR2 YSLEER. The chain's CDR3 is CASSQDLGGHQPQHF. In nucleotides, the CDR3 is TGCGCCAGCAGCCAAGATTTGGGGGGTCATCAGCCCCAGCATTTT.

The CDR3 reads CSAKRGVGTEAFF. Here the CDR3 DNA reads TGCAGCGCTAAACGGGGGGTCGGCACTGAAGCTTTCTTT. The rearrangement links TRBV29-1 to TRBJ1-1; possible D gene TRBD1, 5 bases. Germline lookup yields CDR1 SQVTM and CDR2 ANQGSEA. V was clipped by 7 bases and J by 4 bases, with 16 bases between them. CDR3 size: 13 residues.

The J gene is TRBJ2-7, the V gene TRBV18; no clear D. The length of the CDR3 is 13 residues. CDR1 is KGHSH, CDR2 LQKENI, per germline. The V end was cut by 5 bases, the J end by 3 bases, with 11 bases between. DNA for the CDR3: TGTGCCAGCTCATCCGGGTCGAACTACGAGCAGTACTTC. It encodes CASSSGSNYEQYF.

The chain carries TRBV5-1 and TRBJ2-5; D call uncertain. This CDR3 contains 14 residues. The V gene's germline CDR1 is SGHRS and CDR2 YFSETQ. Trimming took 0 bases from V and 6 from J, leaving 12 bases between them. In DNA form, the CDR3 reads TGCGCCAGCAGCTTGGGCCCCGTCTACAAGACCCAGTACTTC. Protein sequence: CASSLGPVYKTQYF. Complete variable domain (other parts from reference TRBV5-1 and TRBJ2-5): KAGVTQTPRYLIKTRGQQVTLSCSPISGHRSVSWYQQTPGQGLQFLFEYFSETQRNKGNFPGRFSGRQFSNSRSEMNVSTLELGDSALYLCASSLGPVYKTQYFGPGTRLLVL.

The chain is built from TRBV7-2 and TRBJ1-2; 7 bases align to TRBD1. V shed 11 bases, J shed 4 bases, and the junction held 10 bases outside the gene matches. The CDR3 loop spans 13 amino acids. CDR1 is SGHTA and CDR2 is FQGNSA in the germline V gene. The CDR3, as DNA: TGTGCCGGTCAGACAGGGAGTGGCTATGGCTACACCTTC. Encoded protein: CAGQTGSGYGYTF.

For the CDR3, the DNA is TGTGCCAGCAGCTTACATGCCAGGGTAGCTACTAATGAAAAACTGTTTTTT. Translated: CASSLHARVATNEKLFF. This sequence joins TRBV7-8 and TRBJ1-4; D might be TRBD1 (5 bases). Trimming left V 2 bases short and J 2 bases short, with 15 bases between. The CDR3 totals 17 residues. Germline V CDR1 and CDR2: SGHVS, FQNEAQ.